This T cell receptor beta chain was identified in a study of radiotherapy plus CTLA-4 blockade in lung cancer. The study's findings and limits: Once radiotherapy plus ipilimumab had been given, TCR clones derived from tumor expanded in blood. Together with interferon-beta, which increased in serum after radiation, early dynamic changes in blood T cell clones were reportedly the best predictors of response.

This clone appeared a single time. Its target is not known. CDR1 is SEHNR, CDR2 FQNEAQ, per germline (reference sequence). This CDR3 spans 18 amino acids. Trimming at V came to 5 bases and at J to 1 base, leaving 11 bases not matched to a gene. Sequenced by immunoSEQ multiplex PCR; TCRdb stores in-frame clones only, minus some. Seen here are roughly 98,000 clones, 80% to 85% observed once, and the top ten hold roughly 3.5%. This TCR derives from a human donor with non-small cell lung cancer who had a partial response to radiotherapy plus ipilimumab. The V call is TRBV7-9, the J call TRBJ1-1; 12 bases are shared with TRBD1. Source: peripheral blood, taken from a patient treated with radiotherapy plus ipilimumab. CDR3 in DNA: TGTGCCAGCAGCCTTCTCCCGGGACAGGGGGCGAGGAACACTGAAGCTTTCTTT. Protein: CASSLLPGQGARNTEAFF. The full variable domain, with the rest looked up from reference TRBV7-9 and TRBJ1-1, is DTGVSQNPRHKITKRGQNVTFRCDPISEHNRLYWYRQTLGQGPEFLTYFQNEAQLEKSRLLSDRFSAERPKGSFSTLEIQRTEQGDSAMYLCASSLLPGQGARNTEAFFGQGTRLTVV.